One sample yielded the 8 T cell receptor beta chains listed below, sequenced in a study of shared T cell receptors in the human thymus. Sequenced by immunoSEQ multiplex PCR; TCRdb stores in-frame clones only, minus some. This table holds about 380,000 clones, 95% found once. Sample: thymocytes. These receptors came from a human donor.

This chain connects TRBV2 to TRBJ2-7; no clear D gene. Germline V gives CDR1 SNHLY, CDR2 FYNNEI. There are 12 residues in the CDR3. Trimming shortened V by 10 bases and J by 3 bases, and 13 bases separated the two germline ends. This chain's CDR3 is CANRVKGYEQYF. For the CDR3, the DNA is TGTGCCAACCGGGTCAAAGGCTACGAGCAGTACTTC.

The CDR3 DNA is TGTGCCAGCAGCTTAGTCCTTGAGGCCGAGCAGTACTTC. It specifies CASSLVLEAEQYF. The V and J genes are TRBV7-9 and TRBJ2-7; D is uncertain. The CDR3 has 13 residues. Germline CDR1 and CDR2: SEHNR and FQNEAQ (reference sequence). Trimming stripped 1 base from V and 6 bases from J, with 10 bases between.

Only one count was recorded for this clone. The chain links TRBV5-1 to TRBJ1-2; TRBD1 might be the D (5 bases). V lost 4 bases to trimming and J lost 3 bases, with 16 bases between them. CDR3 length equals 15 residues. Germline CDR1 reads SGHRS; CDR2 reads YFSETQ. CDR3 in amino acids: CASSPRGPEDYGYTF. CDR3 in DNA: TGCGCCAGCAGCCCTCGGGGACCCGAGGACTATGGCTACACCTTC. The full variable domain, completed using reference TRBV5-1 and TRBJ1-2, is KAGVTQTPRYLIKTRGQQVTLSCSPISGHRSVSWYQQTPGQGLQFLFEYFSETQRNKGNFPGRFSGRQFSNSRSEMNVSTLELGDSALYLCASSPRGPEDYGYTFGSGTRLTVV.

CDR3 in amino acids: CASSLGGLAGVYEQYF. The CDR3, as DNA: TGCGCCAGCAGCTTGGGGGGACTAGCGGGAGTCTACGAGCAGTACTTC. The chain uses TRBV5-1 and TRBJ2-7; 14 bases are shared with TRBD2. The germline V gene encodes CDR1 SGHRS and CDR2 YFSETQ. Losses at the gene ends were 0 bases for V and 3 bases for J; bases not matched to a gene: 2. This CDR3 is 16 amino acids long.

V usage is TRBV10-3 and J usage is TRBJ2-7; 9 bases fit TRBD1. The CDR3 spans 24 residues. Trimming took 0 bases from V and 2 from J; bases not matched to a gene: 29. CDR1 and CDR2 (germline): ENHRY, SYGVKD. CDR3 amino acids: CAISESIPPSRQGEDGRSPYEQYF. CDR3 sequence (DNA): TGTGCCATCAGTGAGTCCATTCCCCCGTCGAGACAGGGGGAGGACGGGAGGTCCCCCTACGAGCAGTACTTC.

The chain uses TRBV6-1 and TRBJ2-7; 12 nucleotides align to TRBD2. CDR3 size: 17 residues. Germline V gene lookup returns CDR1 MNHNS and CDR2 SASEGT. V lost 3 bases to trimming and J lost 2 bases; unmatched junction nucleotides: 8. The CDR3 reads CASSEGLAGGPPYEQYF. The CDR3 DNA is TGTGCCAGCAGTGAGGGACTAGCGGGTGGACCACCCTACGAGCAGTACTTC.

The rearrangement links TRBV4-1 to TRBJ1-5; maybe TRBD1 (5 bases). CDR3 size: 14 residues. Germline CDR1 MGHRA, CDR2 YSYEKL. V was cut by 0 bases and J by 7 bases, with 10 bases left in between. The CDR3 DNA follows: TGCGCCAGCAGCCAAGATGAAGGGGACCAGCCCCAGCATTTT. This translates into CASSQDEGDQPQHF.

The rearrangement joins TRBV12-5 to TRBJ2-1; 7 bases line up with TRBD1. The J segment lost 3 bases and the V segment lost 0 bases, leaving 11 bases of the junction unmatched. The CDR3 spans 18 residues. Germline CDR1 LGHNT, CDR2 FRNRAP. Here the CDR3 reads CASGLVLKLGGGYNEQFF. The CDR3 region has the DNA TGTGCTAGTGGTTTGGTTCTTAAGTTAGGGGGCGGCTACAATGAGCAGTTCTTC.